What follows are 31 T cell receptor beta chains derived from one specimen sequenced in a study of T cell responses to AZD1222 COVID-19 vaccine. Repertoires were generated with immunoSEQ multiplex PCR, while TCRdb's copy carries only in-frame clones and drops some. The data hold some 140,000 clones, with about 92% observed a single time. The sample consisted of peripheral blood, taken on day 0 of AZD1222 vaccination. Every receptor here comes from an adult in good health.

For the CDR3, the DNA is TGTGCCAGTAGTCCCTCCCTGTCCATCAGGAAAGGCTACACCTTC. Protein sequence: CASSPSLSIRKGYTF. This chain connects TRBV19 to TRBJ1-2; D unclear. The CDR3 totals 15 residues. Deletions cut 5 bases from V and 8 bases from J, with 21 bases between. From germline, CDR1 is LNHDA and CDR2 SQIVND (reference sequence). Complete variable domain (other parts from reference TRBV19 and TRBJ1-2): DGGITQSPKYLFRKEGQNVTLSCEQNLNHDAMYWYRQDPGQGLRLIYYSQIVNDFQKGDIAEGYSVSREKKESFPLTVTSAQKNPTAFYLCASSPSLSIRKGYTFGSGTRLTVV.

The V gene is TRBV7-2, the J gene TRBJ1-3; no reliable D call. V gave up 5 bases and J gave up 4 bases, with 12 bases separating them. This CDR3 has 14 residues. Germline CDR1 SGHTA, CDR2 FQGNSA. CDR3 nucleotides: TGTGCCAGCAGCCCTCGCGGGTCCGGAAACACCATATATTTT. This gives the protein CASSPRGSGNTIYF.

This chain uses TRBV30 with TRBJ1-2; D unresolved. The CDR3 runs 14 residues. The germline V gene encodes CDR1 GTSNPN and CDR2 SVGIG (reference sequence). Between the trimmed V and J ends, which lost 5 bases and 0 bases, there was a span of 13 bases. The CDR3 bases are TGTGCCTGGGTGGGATTCGCAGCTAACTATGGCTACACCTTC. It encodes CAWVGFAANYGYTF. Full variable domain (missing parts from reference TRBV30 and TRBJ1-2): SQTIHQWPATLVQPVGSPLSLECTVEGTSNPNLYWYRQAAGRGLQLLFYSVGIGQISSEVPQNLSASRPQDRQFILSSKKLLLSDSGFYLCAWVGFAANYGYTFGSGTRLTVV.

V gene TRBV10-3 combines with J gene TRBJ1-1; D may be TRBD1 (5 bases). This CDR3 comprises 14 residues. The ends were cut back, 4 bases at V and 1 base at J, with 10 bases in the middle. Germline-derived CDR1 and CDR2 are ENHRY and SYGVKD. The CDR3 DNA is TGTGCCATCAGTGGGCTCGACAGGAACACTGAAGCTTTCTTT. This translates into CAISGLDRNTEAFF.

This rearrangement joins TRBV27 to TRBJ1-2, with D possibly TRBD1 on 5 matching bases. Trimming left V 0 bases short and J 2 bases short, with 10 bases between. Germline CDR1 is MNHEY and CDR2 is SMNVEV (reference sequence). CDR3 length: 15 residues. Here the CDR3 DNA reads TGTGCCAGCAGTTTATCCGGGGCCCCAAACTATGGCTACACCTTC. This translates into CASSLSGAPNYGYTF.

J is TRBJ2-3 and V is TRBV9, with D perhaps TRBD2 (5 bases). The CDR3 length is 17 residues. CDR1 and CDR2 from the germline V gene are SGDLS and YYNGEE. Trimming took 0 bases from V and 2 from J, leaving 16 bases between them. The CDR3 loop reads CASSVAWGSAPTDTQYF. The CDR3, as DNA: TGTGCCAGCAGCGTAGCTTGGGGTAGCGCCCCCACAGATACGCAGTATTTT.

This clone was seen just once. V usage is TRBV24-1 and J usage is TRBJ2-2, with TRBD1 identical over 10 bases. V lost 4 bases, J lost 3 bases, and 4 bases stayed unmatched. Looked up from germline, CDR1 is KGHDR and CDR2 is SFDVKD. The CDR3 has 16 residues. The CDR3, as DNA: TGTGCCACCAGTGAGACGGGACAGGGGCACACCGGGGAGCTGTTTTTT. Translated, it gives CATSETGQGHTGELFF.

This sequence joins TRBV28 and TRBJ2-7; TRBD1 matches 7 bases. V was pared by 8 bases and J by 5 bases, with 3 bases of the junction left unmatched. Germline assignment: CDR1 MDHEN and CDR2 SYDVKM. The CDR3 loop spans 11 amino acids. In nucleotides, the CDR3 is TGTGCCAGCGACGGACAGGACGAGCAGTACTTC. Translation gives CASDGQDEQYF.

This clone was seen only a few times. The chain links TRBV2 to TRBJ2-7, with a tentative D call TRBD1 (5 bases). The ends were cut back, 8 bases at V and 7 bases at J, with 18 bases in the middle. Germline CDR1 is SNHLY and CDR2 is FYNNEI. The CDR3 consists of 13 residues. The CDR3 DNA reads as TGTGCCAGCGGGGCAATATTCGATCCGGAGCAGTACTTC. It is translated as CASGAIFDPEQYF.

The chain combines TRBV12-5 with TRBJ2-7, with a weak D call TRBD2 (5 bases). The ends were cut back, 5 bases at V and 2 bases at J, with 19 bases in the middle. The CDR3 totals 16 residues. Germline loops: CDR1 LGHNT, CDR2 FRNRAP. The CDR3, as DNA: TGTGCTAGTGGTGACGCCACCTCGGGAAGGACCTACGAGCAGTACTTC. Its protein is CASGDATSGRTYEQYF. Based on the CDR3 plus reference TRBV12-5 and TRBJ2-7, the full variable domain is DARVTQTPRHKVTEMGQEVTMRCQPILGHNTVFWYRQTMMQGLELLAYFRNRAPLDDSGMPKDRFSAEMPDATLATLKIQPSEPRDSAVYFCASGDATSGRTYEQYFGPGTRLTVT.

The rearrangement uses TRBV4-1 and TRBJ2-4; the match to TRBD2 covers 9 bases. The CDR3 has 20 residues. Unmatched junction bases numbered 14, after V lost 0 bases and J lost 2 bases. CDR1 and CDR2 from the germline V gene are MGHRA and YSYEKL. The CDR3 protein is CASSQDWAWAGGPSKNIQYF. The DNA for the CDR3 is TGCGCCAGCAGCCAAGATTGGGCCTGGGCGGGGGGGCCCTCCAAAAACATTCAGTACTTC.

The chain couples TRBV7-3 to TRBJ2-3; TRBD1 might be the D (5 bases). This CDR3 spans 17 amino acids. With 1 base removed from V and 2 bases from J, the gap between germline ends came to 16 bases. Germline assignment: CDR1 SGHTA and CDR2 FQGTGA. The CDR3 loop is CASSLKSTGTFTDTQYF. Written as DNA, the CDR3 is TGTGCCAGCAGCTTAAAGTCTACAGGAACCTTCACAGATACGCAGTATTTT.

V usage is TRBV10-1 and J usage is TRBJ2-1; D is uncertain. Trimming took 8 bases from V and 7 from J, leaving 15 bases between them. There are 13 residues in the CDR3. The germline V gene has CDR1 WNHNN and CDR2 SYGVQD (reference sequence). Here the CDR3 DNA reads TGCGCCAGCGCGTCACGGACCGAAAATGAGCAGTTCTTC. Translating it yields CASASRTENEQFF.

A word on this clone: The same CDR3 can be traced to other DNA sequences in this sample. The rearrangement uses TRBV19 and TRBJ2-5; D possibly matches TRBD1 or TRBD2 (6 bases each). Deletions cut 3 bases from V and 4 bases from J, with 9 bases between. The CDR3 spans 13 residues. Germline CDR1 reads LNHDA; CDR2 reads SQIVND (reference sequence). CDR3 coding DNA: TGTGCCAGTAGTATCCGGGGGCCAGAGACCCAGTACTTC. Protein product: CASSIRGPETQYF. Variable domain in full (rest from reference TRBV19 and TRBJ2-5): DGGITQSPKYLFRKEGQNVTLSCEQNLNHDAMYWYRQDPGQGLRLIYYSQIVNDFQKGDIAEGYSVSREKKESFPLTVTSAQKNPTAFYLCASSIRGPETQYFGPGTRLLVL.

The V gene is TRBV5-4, the J gene TRBJ2-5; D not resolved. CDR1 SGHNT and CDR2 YYREEE come from the germline V gene (reference sequence). The CDR3 length is 13 residues. Deletions cut 0 bases from V and 1 base from J, with 4 bases between. The CDR3 coding sequence is TGTGCCAGCAGCTTGGTCTCCCAAGAGACCCAGTACTTC. This encodes CASSLVSQETQYF.

This chain connects TRBV27 to TRBJ1-6; D ambiguous. The CDR3 loop spans 14 amino acids. Germline CDR1 and CDR2: MNHEY and SMNVEV (reference sequence). V lost 2 bases to trimming and J lost 3 bases, with 5 bases between them. In DNA form, the CDR3 reads TGTGCCAGCAGTTTAGCTGGCTATAATTCACCCCTCCACTTT. Protein sequence: CASSLAGYNSPLHF.

The chain has TRBV28 and TRBJ1-2; 7 bases fit TRBD1. The CDR3 has 15 amino acids. CDR1 is MDHEN, CDR2 SYDVKM, per germline. V shed 3 bases and J 2 bases; nucleotides not matched to a gene: 6. This chain's CDR3 is CASSFSDRFNYGYTF. Written as DNA, the CDR3 is TGTGCCAGCAGTTTCTCGGACAGGTTCAACTATGGCTACACCTTC.

The chain employs TRBV20-1 and TRBJ1-1, with TRBD1 as a possible D gene (6 bases). Germline CDR1 DFQATT, CDR2 SNEGSKA (reference sequence). Trimming removed 6 bases from V and 7 bases from J, with 9 bases in between. The CDR3 is 10 amino acids. The CDR3 DNA reads as TGCAGTGCAATCAGGGGTGAAGCTTTCTTT. Translation: CSAIRGEAFF.

This sequence joins TRBV18 and TRBJ1-4, with D possibly being TRBD1 (6 bases). From germline, CDR1 is KGHSH and CDR2 LQKENI. Trimming took 6 bases from V and 2 from J, leaving 16 bases between them. The CDR3 contains 16 residues. The CDR3 spells CASSKRGLGTNEKLFF. DNA for the CDR3: TGTGCCAGCTCCAAGCGGGGGCTTGGTACTAATGAAAAACTGTTTTTT.

This chain links TRBV27 with TRBJ2-3; no clear D gene. Trimming pared 8 bases from V and 2 bases from J, leaving 11 bases between. This CDR3 spans 13 amino acids. Germline values: CDR1 MNHEY, CDR2 SMNVEV (reference sequence). As DNA, the CDR3 is TGTGCCAGCTCCTGGCGACCCACAGATACGCAGTATTTT. It yields the protein CASSWRPTDTQYF.

The gene calls are TRBV6-5 and TRBJ1-2; TRBD1 is a possible D gene (5 bases). The CDR3 covers 15 residues. The V gene lost 0 bases and the J gene lost 7 bases, with 15 bases spanning the gap. In germline, CDR1 is MNHEY, CDR2 SVGAGI. CDR3 in amino acids: CASSYSSGQGGGYTF. CDR3 coding DNA: TGTGCCAGCAGTTACTCGTCGGGGCAGGGTGGTGGCTACACCTTC.

V usage is TRBV2 and J usage is TRBJ1-5; D ambiguous. CDR1 SNHLY and CDR2 FYNNEI come from the germline V gene. V was pared by 8 bases and J by 6 bases, with 14 bases between. CDR3 length equals 13 residues. The CDR3 spells CASSPLGTQPQHF. The CDR3 region has the DNA TGTGCCAGCTCTCCTCTGGGTACTCAGCCCCAGCATTTT.

The J gene is TRBJ1-1, the V gene TRBV6-5; D gene ambiguous. The CDR3 sequence is 13 residues long. Trimming took 6 bases from V and 4 from J, leaving 12 bases between them. CDR1 and CDR2 (germline): MNHEY, SVGAGI. As DNA, the CDR3 is TGTGCCAGCAGGCTGACAAGGAGCACTGAAGCTTTCTTT. It codes for CASRLTRSTEAFF.

V is TRBV30 and J is TRBJ1-2, with D unresolved. Germline V lookup: CDR1 GTSNPN, CDR2 SVGIG (reference sequence). The CDR3 loop spans 12 amino acids. V was shortened by 0 bases and J by 10 bases, with 12 bases between the two germline ends. The CDR3 DNA sequence: TGTGCCTGGAGTGTAGCGCAGTTGTCCTACACCTTC. Residues: CAWSVAQLSYTF.

This chain uses TRBV27 with TRBJ1-2; 11 nucleotides align to TRBD1. The CDR3 sequence is 14 residues long. Germline V CDR1 and CDR2: MNHEY, SMNVEV (reference sequence). V lost 4 bases to trimming and J lost 4 bases; unmatched junction nucleotides: 2. CDR3 sequence reads: CASSWTGGGYGYTF. For the CDR3, the DNA is TGTGCCAGCAGTTGGACAGGGGGCGGCTATGGCTACACCTTC.

This clone has only one observation. This chain connects TRBV28 to TRBJ2-7; possible D gene TRBD2, 6 bases. V gave up 5 bases and J gave up 4 bases, with 9 bases separating them. This CDR3 is built from 12 residues. Germline V gives CDR1 MDHEN, CDR2 SYDVKM. As DNA, the CDR3 is TGTGCCAGCAGTCTCGGGGGTTACGAGCAGTACTTC. Translating gives CASSLGGYEQYF.

The chain carries TRBV4-3 and TRBJ1-2, with 7 bases that match TRBD1. The germline V gene encodes CDR1 LGHNA and CDR2 YSLEER. V was clipped by 1 base and J by 7 bases; unmatched bases: 9. The CDR3 is made up of 15 amino acids. The CDR3 protein is CASSQVEDRVGGYTF. The CDR3, as DNA: TGCGCCAGCAGCCAAGTCGAAGACAGGGTAGGTGGCTACACCTTC.

This chain links TRBV5-5 with TRBJ1-5; no definite D call. The CDR3 is 14 amino acids. Germline V gives CDR1 SGHKS, CDR2 YYEKEE (reference sequence). Trimming shortened V by 1 base and J by 5 bases, and 10 bases separated the two germline ends. The CDR3 DNA reads TGTGCCAGCAGCTTGAATGGGTACGATCAGCCCCAGCATTTT. It is translated as CASSLNGYDQPQHF.

The V gene is TRBV6-5, the J gene TRBJ2-7; weak D call: TRBD1 (5 bases). Between the trimmed V and J ends, which lost 2 bases and 2 bases, there was a span of 10 bases. The germline V gene encodes CDR1 MNHEY and CDR2 SVGAGI. This CDR3 is built from 14 residues. The CDR3 protein is CASSYTPQAYEQYF. CDR3 nucleotide sequence: TGTGCCAGCAGTTACACCCCACAGGCCTACGAGCAGTACTTC.

The chain joins TRBV7-2 to TRBJ1-1; D is possibly TRBD1 (5 bases). This CDR3 spans 16 amino acids. Germline V CDR1 and CDR2: SGHTA, FQGNSA. Trimming took 2 bases from V and 6 from J, leaving 19 bases between them. The CDR3 DNA sequence: TGTGCCAGCAGCTTAAGTCCAGGGTCGGGGACGGCTGAAGCTTTCTTT. Translation: CASSLSPGSGTAEAFF.

This chain's CDR3 is CAWSTWGPTGEQYF. In DNA form, the CDR3 reads TGTGCCTGGAGTACATGGGGACCAACTGGGGAGCAGTACTTC. The chain combines TRBV30 with TRBJ2-7; D possibly matches TRBD1 or TRBD2 (5 bases each). The CDR3 totals 14 residues. The germline CDR1 and CDR2 sequences are GTSNPN and SVGIG (reference sequence). With 2 bases removed from V and 7 bases from J, the gap between germline ends came to 18 bases. The variable domain in full, completed from reference TRBV30 and TRBJ2-7, reads SQTIHQWPATLVQPVGSPLSLECTVEGTSNPNLYWYRQAAGRGLQLLFYSVGIGQISSEVPQNLSASRPQDRQFILSSKKLLLSDSGFYLCAWSTWGPTGEQYFGPGTRLTVT.